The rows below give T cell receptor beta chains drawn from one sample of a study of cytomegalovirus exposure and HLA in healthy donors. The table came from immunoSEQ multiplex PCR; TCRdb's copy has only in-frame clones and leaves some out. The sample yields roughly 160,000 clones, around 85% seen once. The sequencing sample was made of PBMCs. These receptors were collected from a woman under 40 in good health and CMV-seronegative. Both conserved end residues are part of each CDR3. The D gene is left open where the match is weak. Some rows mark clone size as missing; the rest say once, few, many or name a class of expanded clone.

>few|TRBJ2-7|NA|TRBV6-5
CASRKGRGSGEQYF
TGTGCCAGCAGAAAGGGGCGAGGCTCAGGCGAGCAGTACTTC
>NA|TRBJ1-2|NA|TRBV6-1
CASSETFFPWGGNYGYTF
TGTGCCAGCAGTGAGACCTTTTTTCCATGGGGAGGGAACTATGGCTACACCTTC
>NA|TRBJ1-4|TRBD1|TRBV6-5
CASSYSPRQGYEKLFF
TGTGCCAGCAGTTACTCACCACGACAGGGGTACGAAAAACTGTTTTTT
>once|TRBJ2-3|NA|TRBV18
CASSPIGDTQYF
TGTGCCAGCTCACCAATCGGGGATACGCAGTATTTT
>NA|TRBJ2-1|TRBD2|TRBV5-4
CASTLAGVITNEQFF
TGTGCCAGCACCCTAGCGGGAGTTATAACCAATGAGCAGTTCTTC
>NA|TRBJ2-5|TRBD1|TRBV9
CASSVVSRTGRETQYF
TGTGCCAGCAGCGTAGTTTCGAGGACAGGGAGAGAGACCCAGTACTTC
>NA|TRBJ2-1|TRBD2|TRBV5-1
CASSSTSGRGNEQFF
TGCGCCAGCAGCTCGACTAGCGGGAGAGGCAATGAGCAGTTCTTC
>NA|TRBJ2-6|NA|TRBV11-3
CASSLGQSGANVLTF
TGTGCCAGCAGCTTAGGACAGTCTGGGGCCAACGTCCTGACTTTC
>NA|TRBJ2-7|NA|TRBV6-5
CASSRQFTYEQYF
TGTGCCAGCAGCCGACAGTTCACCTACGAGCAGTACTTC
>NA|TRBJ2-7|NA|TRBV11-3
CASSLDPLGEQYF
TGTGCCAGCAGCTTAGATCCTCTCGGCGAGCAGTACTTC
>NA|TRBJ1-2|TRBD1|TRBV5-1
CASSFGQAYGYTF
TGCGCCAGCAGCTTCGGACAGGCCTATGGCTACACCTTC
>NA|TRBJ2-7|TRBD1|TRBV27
CASSPGQGEPYHYEQYF
TGTGCCAGCAGTCCCGGACAGGGTGAACCCTATCACTACGAGCAGTACTTC
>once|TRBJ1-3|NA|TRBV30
CAWSVRVMAGNTIYF
TGTGCCTGGAGTGTACGCGTTATGGCTGGAAACACCATATATTTT
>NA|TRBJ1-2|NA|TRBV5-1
CASSANLDYGYTF
TGCGCCAGCAGCGCTAATCTTGACTATGGCTACACCTTC
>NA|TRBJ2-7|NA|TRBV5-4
CASSIGTLSSYEQYF
TGTGCCAGCAGCATCGGGACTCTTAGCTCCTATGAGCAGTACTTC
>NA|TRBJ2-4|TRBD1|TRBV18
CASSIRPGQGGIQYF
TGTGCCAGCTCAATCCGTCCCGGACAGGGGGGCATTCAGTACTTC
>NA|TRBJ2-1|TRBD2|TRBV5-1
CASSPLAGPSNEQFF
TGCGCCAGCAGCCCCTTAGCGGGGCCATCCAATGAGCAGTTCTTC
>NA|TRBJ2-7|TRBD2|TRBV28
CASSPGGTGRLFHEQYF
TGTGCCAGCAGTCCGGGGGGTACGGGGAGGCTTTTCCACGAGCAGTACTTC
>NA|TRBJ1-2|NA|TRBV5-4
CASSWLSGFNYGYTF
TGTGCCAGCAGCTGGTTGTCAGGATTTAACTATGGCTACACCTTC
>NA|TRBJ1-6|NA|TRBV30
CAWGGDSPLHF
TGTGCCTGGGGCGGGGATTCACCCCTCCACTTT
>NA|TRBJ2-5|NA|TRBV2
CASAQETQYF
TGTGCCAGCGCCCAGGAGACCCAGTACTTC
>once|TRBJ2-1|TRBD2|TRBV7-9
CASSRRLAGGPYNEQFF
TGTGCCAGCAGTCGTCGACTAGCGGGAGGGCCCTACAATGAGCAGTTCTTC
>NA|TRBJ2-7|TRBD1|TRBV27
CASSLWGQGSSYEQYF
TGTGCCAGCAGTTTATGGGGACAGGGGTCCTCCTACGAGCAGTACTTC
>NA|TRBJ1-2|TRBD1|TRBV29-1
CSVDRPGQGYYGYTF
TGCAGCGTAGATAGGCCCGGACAGGGGTATTATGGCTACACCTTC
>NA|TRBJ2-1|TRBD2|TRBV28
CASSLPRDRRTSGSFIYNEQFF
TGTGCCAGCAGTCTGCCGCGAGACCGTAGGACTAGCGGGAGCTTCATCTACAATGAGCAGTTCTTC
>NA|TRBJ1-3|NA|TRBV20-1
CSADNLNTIYF
TGCAGTGCTGACAATTTAAACACCATATATTTT
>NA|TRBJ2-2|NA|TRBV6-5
CAAGAHTGELFF
TGTGCCGCGGGGGCCCACACCGGGGAGCTGTTTTTT
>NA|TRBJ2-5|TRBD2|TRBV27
CASSLGTSGQETQYF
TGTGCCAGCAGTTTAGGGACTAGCGGCCAAGAGACCCAGTACTTC
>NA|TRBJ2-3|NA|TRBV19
CASRKGIGTDTQYF
TGTGCCAGTAGGAAGGGGATTGGCACAGATACGCAGTATTTT
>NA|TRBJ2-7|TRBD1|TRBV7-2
CASSEAQGARVKYF
TGTGCCAGCAGCGAAGCACAGGGGGCGCGAGTGAAGTACTTC
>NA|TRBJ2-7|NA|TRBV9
CASSVADGSYEQYF
TGTGCCAGCAGCGTAGCCGACGGGAGCTACGAGCAGTACTTC
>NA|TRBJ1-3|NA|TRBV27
CASKLPIGSRYSGNTIYF
TGTGCCAGCAAATTACCCATCGGGAGTCGCTACTCTGGAAACACCATATATTTT
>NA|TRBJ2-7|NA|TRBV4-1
CASSQVGLAYYEQYF
TGCGCCAGCAGCCAAGTAGGTTTAGCTTACTACGAGCAGTACTTC
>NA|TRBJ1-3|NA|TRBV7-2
CASSLLGAPSSGNTIYF
TGTGCCAGCAGCCTCTTAGGGGCCCCGTCCTCTGGAAACACCATATATTTT
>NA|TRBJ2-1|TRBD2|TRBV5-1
CASSLGGTSFLYNEQFF
TGCGCCAGCAGCTTGGGGGGGACTAGTTTTCTCTACAATGAGCAGTTCTTC
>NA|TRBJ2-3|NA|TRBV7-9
CASSSLRRGVADTQYF
TGTGCCAGCAGCTCGCTAAGACGGGGAGTGGCAGATACGCAGTATTTT
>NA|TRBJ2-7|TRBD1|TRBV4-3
CASSQDYGQGHEQYF
TGCGCCAGCAGCCAAGATTACGGACAGGGTCACGAGCAGTACTTC
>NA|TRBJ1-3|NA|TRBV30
CAWSTIPGNTIYF
TGTGCCTGGAGTACTATACCTGGAAACACCATATATTTT
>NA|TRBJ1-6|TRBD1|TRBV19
CASSMVGTGINSPLHF
TGTGCCAGTAGTATGGTTGGGACAGGGATTAATTCACCCCTCCACTTT
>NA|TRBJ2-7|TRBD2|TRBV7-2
CASSEREGLHEQYF
TGTGCCAGCAGCGAGCGGGAGGGCCTTCACGAGCAGTACTTC
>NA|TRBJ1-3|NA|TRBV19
CASSPTWRSGNTIYF
TGTGCCAGTAGTCCCACGTGGAGGTCGGGAAACACCATATATTTT
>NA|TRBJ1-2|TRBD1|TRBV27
CASKSRPGQGARNYGYTF
TGTGCCAGCAAATCTAGGCCGGGACAGGGAGCCAGGAACTATGGCTACACCTTC
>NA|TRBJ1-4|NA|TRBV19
CASSLRNEKLFF
TGTGCCAGTAGTCTGCGGAATGAAAAACTGTTTTTT
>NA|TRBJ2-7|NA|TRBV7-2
CASSPVGGRSYEQYF
TGTGCCAGCAGCCCTGTAGGGGGTAGGTCCTACGAGCAGTACTTC
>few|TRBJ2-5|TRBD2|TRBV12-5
CASGAGTTIQETQYF
TGTGCTAGTGGGGCCGGGACTACCATCCAAGAGACCCAGTACTTC
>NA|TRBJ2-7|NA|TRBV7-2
CASSLAPVTYEQYF
TGTGCCAGCAGCTTAGCTCCGGTAACCTACGAGCAGTACTTC
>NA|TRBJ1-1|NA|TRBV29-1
CSVEGRQATNTEAFF
TGCAGCGTTGAAGGGCGACAGGCTACGAACACTGAAGCTTTCTTT
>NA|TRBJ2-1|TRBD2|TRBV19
CASRQTSWSNGEQFF
TGTGCCAGTAGGCAGACTAGCTGGAGTAATGGTGAGCAGTTCTTC
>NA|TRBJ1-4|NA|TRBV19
CASSIVGANEKLFF
TGTGCCAGTAGTATTGTGGGAGCTAATGAAAAACTGTTTTTT
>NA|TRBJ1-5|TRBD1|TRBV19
CASVRTGGFYSNQPQHF
TGTGCCAGTGTAAGGACAGGGGGTTTTTATAGCAATCAGCCCCAGCATTTT
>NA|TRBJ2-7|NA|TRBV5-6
CASSLPRFSYEQYF
TGTGCCAGCAGCTTGCCGAGGTTCTCCTACGAGCAGTACTTC